The 27 T cell receptor beta chains presented below share a single source sample, sequenced in a study of lymphopenia after photon versus proton radiotherapy. The table came from immunoSEQ multiplex PCR; TCRdb's copy has only in-frame clones and leaves some out. The table includes 65,000 to 70,000 clones, roughly 91% detected once. The sample here was peripheral blood, taken from a patient treated with photon-based radiotherapy. Receptor source: a woman in her 70s with pancreatic cancer.

J is TRBJ1-2 and V is TRBV2; a weak D match, TRBD1 (6 bases). The CDR3 runs to 15 residues. Trimming removed 1 base at V and 5 bases at J, with 14 bases between. Germline V lookup: CDR1 SNHLY, CDR2 FYNNEI. DNA for the CDR3: TGTGCCAGCAGTGAAGATGGGGGCGCAAGTTATGGCTACACCTTC. Protein product: CASSEDGGASYGYTF.

Worth noting for this clone: A junction boundary mismatches the germline segment, possibly from a read error. V and J are TRBV4-2 and TRBJ1-2; 7 nucleotides line up with TRBD1. The CDR3 consists of 17 residues. Germline CDR1 and CDR2: LGHNA and YNFKEQ. The CDR3, as DNA: TGTGCCAGCAGACAAGTGCCATCAGGGGGGGGCGACTATGGCTACACCTTC. Protein product: CASRQVPSGGGDYGYTF.

The chain uses TRBV19 and TRBJ2-7; TRBD2 matches at 10 bases. Germline V gene sequence: CDR1 LNHDA, CDR2 SQIVND (reference sequence). CDR3 length equals 16 residues. The V segment lost 4 bases and the J segment 2 bases; nucleotides outside the gene matches: 8. The CDR3 protein is CASSTGPLAGPYEQYF. The CDR3 region has the DNA TGTGCCAGTAGTACGGGACCACTAGCGGGACCCTACGAGCAGTACTTC.

V is TRBV5-8 and J is TRBJ2-2, with no clear D. V was pared by 0 bases and J by 4 bases, with 4 bases between. The CDR3 has 13 residues. Germline CDR1 is SGHTS and CDR2 is YDEGEE. In nucleotides, the CDR3 is TGTGCCAGCAGCTTGGGAGTCACCGGGGAGCTGTTTTTT. This translates into CASSLGVTGELFF. The full variable domain, completed using reference TRBV5-8 and TRBJ2-2, is EAGVTQSPTHLIKTRGQQATLRCSPISGHTSVYWYQQALGLGLQFLLWYDEGEERNRGNFPPRFSGRQFPNYSSELNVNALELEDSALYLCASSLGVTGELFFGEGSRLTVL.

The chain uses TRBV28 and TRBJ1-4; D remains unclear. This CDR3 spans 15 amino acids. The germline V gene has CDR1 MDHEN and CDR2 SYDVKM. Trimming removed 5 bases from V and 7 bases from J, with 17 bases in between. The CDR3 sequence: CASSRGGRVGEKLFF. The DNA for the CDR3 is TGTGCCAGCAGTCGGGGAGGTAGGGTTGGTGAAAAACTGTTTTTT.

This chain links TRBV21-1 with TRBJ2-5; TRBD1, the D gene given by the table, was not confirmed from the DNA. TRBV21-1 is given as a pseudogene. The CDR3 runs 17 residues. The CDR3 loop reads CASSKAGGQQFQETQYF. The CDR3, as DNA: TGTGCCAGCAGCAAAGCGGGGGGACAGCAATTCCAAGAGACCCAGTACTTC.

The chain uses TRBV7-9 and TRBJ1-3, with a weak D call TRBD1 (5 bases). Between the trimmed V and J ends, which lost 5 bases and 2 bases, there was a span of 10 bases. This CDR3 comprises 14 residues. CDR1 SEHNR and CDR2 FQNEAQ come from the germline V gene (reference sequence). The CDR3 loop reads CASSPTGAGNTIYF. CDR3 coding DNA: TGTGCCAGCAGCCCCACGGGGGCTGGAAACACCATATATTTT.

The CDR3 spells CASSPTGTYEQYF. The DNA for the CDR3 is TGTGCCAGCAGTCCAACAGGGACCTACGAGCAGTACTTC. The genes are TRBV28 and TRBJ2-7; D is possibly TRBD1 (6 bases). CDR3 length: 13 residues. The ends were cut back, 5 bases at V and 2 bases at J, with 10 bases in the middle. Germline V lookup: CDR1 MDHEN, CDR2 SYDVKM.

This clone was recorded only once. This chain connects TRBV5-1 to TRBJ2-2; 9 bases fit TRBD2. The germline V gene has CDR1 SGHRS and CDR2 YFSETQ. The V and J ends lost 0 bases and 1 base, in that order; junction bases with no gene match: 13. This CDR3 is 20 amino acids long. CDR3 loop: CASSLGLTLRLAENTGELFF. The CDR3 DNA is TGCGCCAGCAGCTTGGGTCTAACATTAAGACTAGCGGAGAACACCGGGGAGCTGTTTTTT.

The rearrangement joins TRBV7-6 to TRBJ2-2, with TRBD2 matching 12 bases. The CDR3 length is 16 residues. Per germline, CDR1 SGHVS and CDR2 FNYEAQ. V was clipped by 5 bases and J by 7 bases; unmatched bases: 8. The CDR3 coding sequence is TGTGCCAGCAGCCACCGACTAGCGGGAGTGAGCGGGGAGCTGTTTTTT. Translating gives CASSHRLAGVSGELFF.

The sample holds a few counts of this clone. This chain connects TRBV5-1 to TRBJ2-2; 10 nucleotides match TRBD2. The trim removed 0 bases at V and 3 bases at J, leaving 5 bases unmatched. This CDR3 comprises 17 residues. Germline CDR1 and CDR2: SGHRS and YFSETQ. The CDR3: CASSLAASGSYTGELFF. In nucleotides, the CDR3 is TGCGCCAGCAGCTTGGCGGCTAGCGGGAGTTACACCGGGGAGCTGTTTTTT.

The genes are TRBV11-2 and TRBJ1-2; D is perhaps TRBD1 (6 bases). The CDR3 contains 14 residues. From germline, CDR1 is SGHAT and CDR2 FQNNGV. Trimming pared 3 bases from V and 1 base from J, leaving 9 bases between. CDR3 nucleotide sequence: TGTGCCAGCAGCTTGGGGACACTTAACTATGGCTACACCTTC. This gives the protein CASSLGTLNYGYTF.

This clone was counted once. The rearrangement uses TRBV7-3 and TRBJ2-3, with D unresolved. The ends were cut back, 2 bases at V and 3 bases at J, with 9 bases in the middle. The CDR3 is made up of 14 amino acids. Per the germline V gene, CDR1 is SGHTA and CDR2 is FQGTGA. CDR3 region: CASSLSTATDTQYF. The CDR3 nucleotides read TGTGCCAGCAGCTTATCTACTGCGACAGATACGCAGTATTTT.

This chain joins TRBV10-3 and TRBJ2-7; TRBD2 is a possible D gene (5 bases). Germline V gene data show CDR1 as ENHRY and CDR2 as SYGVKD. This CDR3 spans 14 amino acids. Trimming took 2 bases from V and 0 from J, leaving 8 bases between them. DNA of the CDR3: TGTGCCATCAGTGAGGGGCGGGTCTCCTACGAGCAGTACTTC. Its protein is CAISEGRVSYEQYF.

The chain links TRBV7-9 to TRBJ1-1; D gene ambiguous. The germline V gene has CDR1 SEHNR and CDR2 FQNEAQ (reference sequence). This CDR3 is 13 amino acids long. V was shortened by 5 bases and J by 1 base, with 8 bases between the two germline ends. The CDR3 is CASSRLPNTEAFF. CDR3 sequence (DNA): TGTGCCAGCAGCCGACTGCCGAACACTGAAGCTTTCTTT.

This chain uses TRBV27 with TRBJ2-7; 10 bases agree with TRBD1. The junction had 18 bases not matched to a gene; V was cut back by 4 bases and J by 6 bases. The CDR3 totals 18 residues. The germline V gene encodes CDR1 MNHEY and CDR2 SMNVEV (reference sequence). CDR3 DNA: TGTGCCAGCAGTTCCCTAAAATTGCCGGGACAGGGGACGAGCGAGCAGTACTTC. Translation gives CASSSLKLPGQGTSEQYF.

The chain recombines TRBV5-6 with TRBJ2-1, with 11 nucleotides matching TRBD2. Germline CDR1 and CDR2: SGHDT and YYEEEE. The CDR3 is made up of 19 amino acids. The V gene end was trimmed by 4 bases and the J gene end by 8 bases; junction bases not matched to a gene: 20. The CDR3 region has the DNA TGTGCCAGCAGCGCCCCCGGGACTAGCGGTCCCCGGGGGTCTTATGAGCAGTTCTTC. Its translation is CASSAPGTSGPRGSYEQFF.

The chain recombines TRBV11-2 with TRBJ1-4; 8 bases fit TRBD1. CDR3 length: 14 residues. Losses at the gene ends were 5 bases for V and 6 bases for J; bases not matched to a gene: 5. Germline CDR1 and CDR2: SGHAT and FQNNGV. The CDR3 DNA sequence: TGTGCCAGCAGCATTACAGGGGGAGATGAAAAACTGTTTTTT. Amino acid sequence: CASSITGGDEKLFF.

The rearrangement uses TRBV13 and TRBJ2-1; perhaps TRBD2 as D (5 bases). CDR3 length: 13 residues. Per germline, CDR1 PRHDT and CDR2 FYEKMQ (reference sequence). V dropped 2 bases and J dropped 10 bases, with 12 bases sitting between them. The CDR3, as DNA: TGTGCCAGCAGCTTAACGGTCACGGGGGAGCAGTTCTTC. It encodes CASSLTVTGEQFF. Looking up the rest from reference TRBV13 and TRBJ2-1 gives the full variable domain: AAGVIQSPRHLIKEKRETATLKCYPIPRHDTVYWYQQGPGQDPQFLISFYEKMQSDKGSIPDRFSAQQFSDYHSELNMSSLELGDSALYFCASSLTVTGEQFFGPGTRLTVL.

V and J are TRBV4-2 and TRBJ1-2, with TRBD1 matching 8 bases. This CDR3 has 15 amino acids. V shed 3 bases, J shed 7 bases, and the junction held 10 bases outside the gene matches. Germline CDR1 reads LGHNA; CDR2 reads YNFKEQ. The CDR3, as DNA: TGTGCCAGCAGCCATGACTTGCAGGGGGCTGGTGGCTACACCTTC. Amino acid sequence: CASSHDLQGAGGYTF.

The chain couples TRBV7-9 to TRBJ2-1; weak D call: TRBD2 (6 bases). The germline CDR1 and CDR2 sequences are SEHNR and FQNEAQ (reference sequence). The ends were cut back, 4 bases at V and 9 bases at J, with 19 bases in the middle. CDR3 length: 15 residues. The DNA for the CDR3 is TGTGCCAGCAGCTACCGGGACTCCCAAGTGCGTGAGCAGTTCTTC. It codes for CASSYRDSQVREQFF.

The J gene is TRBJ1-3, the V gene TRBV15; D is perhaps TRBD1 (5 bases). The CDR3 has 16 residues. Germline-derived CDR1 and CDR2 are LNHNV and YYDKDF (reference sequence). V was trimmed by 0 bases and J by 3 bases, leaving 12 bases between them. This CDR3 is CATSRDRTGLGNTIYF. For the CDR3, the DNA is TGTGCCACCAGCAGAGACCGAACAGGACTTGGAAACACCATATATTTT.

This CDR3 is CASSPGASGQYF. CDR3 bases: TGTGCCAGCAGCCCAGGGGCCTCCGGCCAGTACTTC. The chain couples TRBV5-5 to TRBJ2-7, with D maybe TRBD1 (6 bases). This CDR3 spans 12 amino acids. CDR1 and CDR2 from the germline V gene are SGHKS and YYEKEE (reference sequence). V gave up 4 bases and J gave up 10 bases, with 15 bases separating them.

The chain is built from TRBV6-6 and TRBJ2-3, with TRBD2 matching 10 bases. The V segment lost 5 bases and the J segment 4 bases; nucleotides outside the gene matches: 9. Germline CDR1 reads MNHNY; CDR2 reads SVGAGI (reference sequence). This CDR3 is built from 16 residues. The CDR3 nucleotides are TGTGCCAGCAGTCAGAGAGCGGGAGGGCTAGCAGATACGCAGTATTTT. Its translation is CASSQRAGGLADTQYF.

The rearrangement links TRBV4-1 to TRBJ2-7; perhaps TRBD2 as D (5 bases). The CDR3 loop spans 16 amino acids. The germline CDR1 and CDR2 sequences are MGHRA and YSYEKL. The germline V and J ends were trimmed by 4 bases and 0 bases, with 16 bases remaining between them. Here the CDR3 DNA reads TGCGCCAGCAGCCCCCTACTGACGGGGAGCTCCTACGAGCAGTACTTC. Translated: CASSPLLTGSSYEQYF.

This rearrangement joins TRBV5-1 to TRBJ1-1; perhaps TRBD1 as D (5 bases). CDR3 size: 14 residues. Looked up from germline, CDR1 is SGHRS and CDR2 is YFSETQ. V was pared by 3 bases and J by 1 base, with 10 bases between. CDR3 sequence (DNA): TGCGCCAGCAGCTGGGACGGGAGGAACACTGAAGCTTTCTTT. Residues: CASSWDGRNTEAFF. The whole variable domain, filled in from reference TRBV5-1 and TRBJ1-1, reads KAGVTQTPRYLIKTRGQQVTLSCSPISGHRSVSWYQQTPGQGLQFLFEYFSETQRNKGNFPGRFSGRQFSNSRSEMNVSTLELGDSALYLCASSWDGRNTEAFFGQGTRLTVV.

The chain has TRBV7-8 and TRBJ2-7; TRBD1 matches 9 bases. The CDR3 has 17 residues. Germline values: CDR1 SGHVS, CDR2 FQNEAQ. With V trimmed by 5 bases and J by 0 bases, 11 bases remained unmatched. CDR3 nucleotides: TGTGCCAGCAGCCCGGCGACAGGGGGTACAAGCTCCTACGAGCAGTACTTC. Amino acids: CASSPATGGTSSYEQYF.